This is a list of T cell receptor beta chains from one sample in a study of blood T cell repertoires in COVID-19. Clones were sequenced by immunoSEQ multiplex PCR, and TCRdb holds only the in-frame ones, with some missing. Among tens of thousands of clones listed, over 75% were seen once. Sequencing input: peripheral blood. The receptors here all came from a man aged 70 or older with active or convalescent COVID-19. CDR3s include the opening cysteine and the closing phenylalanine or tryptophan. The order of the fields is V gene, D gene, J gene, clone size, CDR3 length, CDR3 DNA, CDR3 protein. D genes are given only for firm matches. A clone size is listed for some rows: how often the clone was seen (once, few, many), or a class if it is expanded.

>TRBV2|.|TRBJ2-5|.|14
TGTGCCAGCCTTTACCACGAGGGCGGGGAGACCCAGTACTTC
CASLYHEGGETQYF
>TRBV9|TRBD2|TRBJ2-3|.|16
TGTGCCAGCAGCGTAGCTCCCACATTCCTAGCGGGGGCGCAGTATTTT
CASSVAPTFLAGAQYF
>TRBV4-3|TRBD1|TRBJ1-5|once|15
TGCGCCAGCAGCCAAGGGACCCAGGGGGCTCAGCCCCAGCATTTT
CASSQGTQGAQPQHF
>TRBV3-1/TRBV3-2|.|TRBJ1-5|.|17
TGTGCCAGCAGCTTCGACTATCCCATTTTGCATCATCAGCCCCAGCATTTT
CASSFDYPILHHQPQHF
>TRBV7-7|.|TRBJ2-5|.|13
TGTGCCAGCAGCTTAGATCGGCAAGAGACCCAGTACTTC
CASSLDRQETQYF
>TRBV7-3|.|TRBJ1-2|.|13
TGTGCCAGCAGCTTAACGGAGGGTTTGGGCTACACCTTC
CASSLTEGLGYTF
>TRBV6-5|TRBD1|TRBJ1-1|.|14
TGTGCCAGCAGGAGGGGGCGGGAGGTTGTAGGAGCTTTCTTT
CASRRGREVVGAFF
>TRBV6-6|.|TRBJ1-1|few|13
TGTGCCAGCAGCCCTCCGTTGAGAACTGAAGCTTTCTTT
CASSPPLRTEAFF
>TRBV19|.|TRBJ2-7|.|15
TGTGCCAGTAGTATCGAGTCCGGGTTAACCTACGAGCAGTACTTC
CASSIESGLTYEQYF
>TRBV30|TRBD1|TRBJ1-5|few|15
TGTGCCTGGAGTGTGACAGGGGGACGGACTCAGCCCCAGCATTTT
CAWSVTGGRTQPQHF
>TRBV7-8|.|TRBJ1-6|.|12
TGTGCCAGCAGCTTCCGGAATTCACCCCTCCACTTT
CASSFRNSPLHF
>TRBV7-9|.|TRBJ2-3|.|18
TGTGCCAGCAGCTTAGTCGTCCAGGCCCTGGCCCCCACAGATACGCAGTATTTT
CASSLVVQALAPTDTQYF
>TRBV28|.|TRBJ1-1|.|12
TGTGCCAGCAGGCTCAGGGTCACTGAAGCTTTCTTT
CASRLRVTEAFF
>TRBV5-4|.|TRBJ2-2|.|15
TGTGCCAGCAGTTCCGGGACAACGAACACCGGGGAGCTGTTTTTT
CASSSGTTNTGELFF
>TRBV5-1|TRBD1|TRBJ1-1|.|16
TGCGCCAGCAACGCGGGCAGGGGGTTAGTCGGTGGCCAAGCTTTCTTT
CASNAGRGLVGGQAFF
>TRBV28|.|TRBJ1-1|.|14
TGTGCCAGCAGTTCTAGCCAGATGAACACTGAAGCTTTCTTT
CASSSSQMNTEAFF
>TRBV9|TRBD1|TRBJ2-7|.|14
TGTGCCAGCGTAGGGACAGGGGGCCCCCACGAGCAGTACTTC
CASVGTGGPHEQYF
>TRBV11-3|.|TRBJ2-7|.|11
TGTGCCAGCGGTCGTGACTCCGAGCAGTACTTC
CASGRDSEQYF
>TRBV18|.|TRBJ1-5|.|14
TGTGCCAGCTCGGCGGGACGGAACAATCAGCCCCAGCATTTT
CASSAGRNNQPQHF
>TRBV28|.|TRBJ2-1|.|14
TGTGCCAGCACCGAGGTCACTTTCTACAATGAGCAGTTCTTC
CASTEVTFYNEQFF
>TRBV9|.|TRBJ2-2|.|14
TGTGCCAGCAGCGTATTAACGAACACCGGGGAGCTGTTTTTT
CASSVLTNTGELFF
>TRBV4-1|.|TRBJ2-2|.|14
TGCGCCAGCAGCCAAAACTACAACACCGGGGAGCTGTTTTTT
CASSQNYNTGELFF
>TRBV2|TRBD1|TRBJ2-7|few|15
TGTGCCAGCAGCACAGCCGGGACAGGGAACTACGAGCAGTACTTC
CASSTAGTGNYEQYF
>TRBV5-1|TRBD1|TRBJ2-5|.|15
TGCGCCAGCAGCTTGGAGGGGACAGGCCAAGAGACCCAGTACTTC
CASSLEGTGQETQYF
>TRBV6-5|.|TRBJ1-4|.|13
TGTGCCAGCAGCCAGGGGTGGTATGAAAAACTGTTTTTT
CASSQGWYEKLFF
>TRBV30|.|TRBJ1-1|.|16
TGTGCCTGGAGTTCCTCACGGGGTTCATGGAACACTGAAGCTTTCTTT
CAWSSSRGSWNTEAFF